This T cell receptor beta chain stems from a study of blood T cell repertoires in COVID-19. Study details: Donors in the United States, Italy and Spain gave samples during acute or convalescent COVID-19. Sources were T cells, B-cell-depleted T cells, or PBMCs; the material itself was cDNA or gDNA.

In the study's own analysis: Reference gene primer amplification in the assay estimated nucleated cell counts. Repertoires were generated with immunoSEQ multiplex PCR, while TCRdb's copy carries only in-frame clones and drops some. The V and J calls and clone size come from that table; D and trimming were worked out from the DNA. The sample has more than 200,000 clones, 88% seen once. V lost 0 bases, J lost 10 bases, and 10 bases lay in between. The CDR3 totals 13 residues. Germline CDR1 reads MNHNY; CDR2 reads SVGAGI (reference sequence). The sequenced sample consisted of peripheral blood. The TCR sequence derives from a man aged 70 or older with acute or convalescent COVID-19. The chain is built from TRBV6-6 and TRBJ2-4; D not resolved. For the CDR3, the DNA is TGTGCCAGCAGTTACTCGGCCCTCGGGATTCAGTACTTC. It encodes CASSYSALGIQYF.